A single sample gave rise to the 20 T cell receptor beta chains below, sequenced in a study of blood T cell repertoires in COVID-19 (dated by TCRdb to between 2020 and 2021). The library came from the immunoSEQ multiplex PCR assay. Here the immuneACCESS table is served through TCRdb, limited to in-frame sequences with V and J called. Missing clones are a known gap in these copies; in checked studies unresolved V genes cover under half, and the rest lacks a known reason. The table for this sample lists more than 35,000 clones; about four fifths of them were counted only once. Approximately 40% of the sample is in the top ten clones. Sequenced: peripheral blood. Receptors originate from an elderly woman with acute or convalescent COVID-19.

V gene TRBV30 combines with J gene TRBJ1-4, with 10 positions matching TRBD1. Germline V gene lookup returns CDR1 GTSNPN and CDR2 SVGIG (reference sequence). The ends lost 1 base at V and 8 bases at J; junction bases unmatched: 7. The CDR3 consists of 15 residues. The chain's CDR3 is CAWSALGQGREKLFF. CDR3 nucleotide sequence: TGTGCCTGGAGTGCTTTGGGACAGGGGAGAGAAAAACTGTTTTTT.

The chain is built from TRBV10-3 and TRBJ2-1, with 9 nucleotides matching TRBD2. The CDR3 is 14 residues long. Germline CDR1 ENHRY, CDR2 SYGVKD. With 6 bases clipped from V and 7 bases from J, the junction kept 7 bases outside the gene matches. The CDR3 sequence: CAIRGASGVNEQFF. CDR3 DNA sequence: TGTGCCATCAGGGGGGCTAGCGGGGTTAATGAGCAGTTCTTC.

The sample holds one count of this clone. The chain recombines TRBV5-1 with TRBJ2-3; the D gene is possibly TRBD1 (6 bases). The ends were cut back, 4 bases at V and 1 base at J, with 16 bases in the middle. The CDR3 spans 16 residues. Per the germline V gene, CDR1 is SGHRS and CDR2 is YFSETQ. CDR3 sequence (DNA): TGCGCCAGCAGCATACAGGGCCTTGGGGGCACAGATACGCAGTATTTT. Its translation is CASSIQGLGGTDTQYF.

Points on this clone: An end of the junction differs from the germline gene, which may be a read error. The rearrangement links TRBV6-5 to TRBJ1-2; D unresolved. This CDR3 is built from 16 residues. The germline gives CDR1 MNHEY, CDR2 SVGAGI. Written as DNA, the CDR3 is TGTGCCAGCAGTTACTCGAGCCCACCTAGAGAATATGACTACACCTTC. Translated: CASSYSSPPREYDYTF.

The genes are TRBV5-1 and TRBJ1-5; 8 bases are a match to TRBD1. The CDR3 sequence is 15 residues long. Trimming removed 1 base from V and 3 bases from J; junction bases left unmatched: 3. Germline V lookup: CDR1 SGHRS, CDR2 YFSETQ. The CDR3 is CASSLTGGDNQPQHF. The CDR3 DNA sequence: TGCGCCAGCAGCTTGACAGGGGGAGACAATCAGCCCCAGCATTTT.

This clone occurred once. The chain couples TRBV6-5 to TRBJ1-6; D not certain. Germline V gene lookup returns CDR1 MNHEY and CDR2 SVGAGI. The length of the CDR3 is 13 residues. The V and J ends lost 7 bases and 7 bases respectively, with 11 bases between them. The CDR3 sequence is CASTRTPNSPLHF. The CDR3, as DNA: TGTGCCAGCACCCGGACTCCCAATTCACCCCTCCACTTT.

This chain connects TRBV5-4 to TRBJ2-1; 9 nucleotides agree with TRBD1. The ends lost 0 bases at V and 6 bases at J; junction bases unmatched: 7. The CDR3 runs to 16 residues. CDR1 and CDR2 from the germline V gene are SGHNT and YYREEE (reference sequence). Written as DNA, the CDR3 is TGTGCCAGCAGCTTGGAAGCGGGACAGGGTTCCAATGAGCAGTTCTTC. This codes for CASSLEAGQGSNEQFF.

The V gene is TRBV10-3, the J gene TRBJ2-5, with TRBD2 matching over 10 bases. Trimming took 2 bases from V and 6 from J; bases not matched to a gene: 3. Looked up from germline, CDR1 is ENHRY and CDR2 is SYGVKD. This CDR3 has 14 amino acids. In nucleotides, the CDR3 is TGTGCCATCAGTGAGGGGACTAGCGAGAAGACCCAGTACTTC. Its translation: CAISEGTSEKTQYF.

V gene TRBV5-1 combines with J gene TRBJ2-2, with D maybe TRBD1 (6 bases). Germline-derived CDR1 and CDR2 are SGHRS and YFSETQ. The germline V and J ends were trimmed by 0 bases and 8 bases, with 14 bases remaining between them. This CDR3 region has 15 residues. As DNA, the CDR3 is TGCGCCAGCAGCTTGGGACAGGCAAACGGGGGGGAGCTGTTTTTT. Translation gives CASSLGQANGGELFF.

The CDR3 is CASSGQGVQPQHF. DNA of the CDR3: TGTGCCAGCAGTGGACAGGGTGTCCAGCCCCAGCATTTT. The chain joins TRBV2 to TRBJ1-5; 7 bases fit TRBD1. The V segment lost 4 bases and the J segment 7 bases; nucleotides outside the gene matches: 4. The CDR3 is 13 residues long. The germline CDR1 and CDR2 sequences are SNHLY and FYNNEI.

Only one count was recorded for this clone. V is TRBV18 and J is TRBJ2-1; tentative D call: TRBD2 (7 bases). Germline V lookup: CDR1 KGHSH, CDR2 LQKENI. V was cut by 3 bases and J by 8 bases, with 17 bases left in between. CDR3 length: 15 residues. CDR3 nucleotide sequence: TGTGCCAGCTCACCGGCGGGGGCTTTAAGGCATGAGCAGTTCTTC. Encoded protein: CASSPAGALRHEQFF.

The chain employs TRBV6-1 and TRBJ1-2; 9 bases agree with TRBD1. V shed 0 bases and J 4 bases; nucleotides not matched to a gene: 6. This CDR3 is 16 amino acids long. Per the germline V gene, CDR1 is MNHNS and CDR2 is SASEGT. The CDR3 sequence: CASSEAPGQGSYGYTF. CDR3 coding DNA: TGTGCCAGCAGTGAAGCGCCTGGACAGGGGTCCTATGGCTACACCTTC.

This clone was detected only a few times. The rearrangement joins TRBV7-9 to TRBJ1-5, with D perhaps TRBD1 (6 bases). Germline loops: CDR1 SEHNR, CDR2 FQNEAQ (reference sequence). Trimming left V 3 bases short and J 5 bases short, with 8 bases between. This CDR3 comprises 13 residues. CDR3 nucleotide sequence: TGTGCCAGCAGCTTCTCAGGGGATCAGCCCCAGCATTTT. Its translation is CASSFSGDQPQHF.

This clone showed up just a few times. The genes are TRBV6-2 or TRBV6-3 and TRBJ2-7; D unclear. V lost 0 bases to trimming and J lost 2 bases, with 5 bases between them. CDR1 MNHEY and CDR2 SVGEGT come from the germline V gene. The CDR3 contains 13 residues. The CDR3 spells CASSYSRTYEQYF. The DNA of the CDR3 is TGTGCCAGCAGTTACTCCCGTACCTACGAGCAGTACTTC.

This CDR3 reads CASSVDDWGPGEQYF. In DNA form, the CDR3 reads TGTGCCAGCAGCGTAGATGATTGGGGGCCAGGCGAGCAGTACTTC. J is TRBJ2-7 and V is TRBV9; a possible D gene is TRBD1 (6 bases). The CDR3 has 15 residues. Between the trimmed V and J ends, which lost 0 bases and 6 bases, there was a span of 16 bases. Germline V gene lookup returns CDR1 SGDLS and CDR2 YYNGEE.

This chain links TRBV9 with TRBJ2-7; D may be TRBD1 (6 bases). The CDR3 length is 13 residues. From germline, CDR1 is SGDLS and CDR2 YYNGEE. V was cut by 3 bases and J by 3 bases, with 10 bases left in between. The CDR3 reads CASSGGPNYEQYF. Here the CDR3 DNA reads TGTGCCAGCAGCGGGGGGCCCAACTACGAGCAGTACTTC.

J is TRBJ2-1 and V is TRBV6-5, with D maybe TRBD2 (6 bases). Looked up from germline, CDR1 is MNHEY and CDR2 is SVGAGI. The CDR3 covers 15 residues. V dropped 1 base and J dropped 7 bases, with 14 bases sitting between them. CDR3 in DNA: TGTGCCAGCAGTTACTTTGGCGGGACGGGGAATGAGCAGTTCTTC. It yields the protein CASSYFGGTGNEQFF.

The V call is TRBV10-3, the J call TRBJ1-4; D is perhaps TRBD1 (6 bases). From germline, CDR1 is ENHRY and CDR2 SYGVKD. The V and J ends lost 2 bases and 8 bases respectively, with 6 bases between them. This CDR3 region has 12 residues. The CDR3 protein is CAISEDREKLFF. The CDR3 bases are TGTGCCATCAGTGAGGACAGGGAAAAACTGTTTTTT.

This sequence joins TRBV4-1 and TRBJ2-7; TRBD1 agrees at 8 bases. The germline CDR1 and CDR2 sequences are MGHRA and YSYEKL. J lost 5 bases, V lost 3 bases, and 6 bases had no gene match. The CDR3 length is 14 residues. The CDR3 DNA reads TGCGCCAGCAGCCAGCAGAACAGGGGGGACGAGCAGTACTTC. Encoded protein: CASSQQNRGDEQYF.

CDR3 sequence (DNA): TGTGCCAGAAGCTTACGGGGCTATGGCTACACCTTC. Protein sequence: CARSLRGYGYTF. The rearrangement links TRBV7-5 to TRBJ1-2. TRBV7-5 is termed a pseudogene. The CDR3 is made up of 12 amino acids.